The rows below give T cell receptor beta chains drawn from one sample of a study of follicular helper T cells after annual influenza vaccination. Profiling relied on immunoSEQ multiplex PCR, and the TCRdb table lists in-frame clones only, not all of them. This table holds about 10,000 clones, roughly 80% found once. The sequencing used CXCR5+ CD38- circulating T follicular helper cells from blood, collected 7 days after influenza vaccination. These receptors were obtained from an adult who received the influenza vaccine. Both conserved end residues are part of each CDR3. A D gene is named only where the DNA matches it firmly. Clone size is stated in some rows and not others, as once, few, many or a class when expanded.

clone_size	v_call	d_call	j_call	cdr3_aa	cdr3_nt
NA	TRBV11-2	NA	TRBJ2-7	CASSLVEGGGSYEQYF	TGTGCCAGCAGCTTAGTTGAAGGAGGGGGGAGCTACGAGCAGTACTTC
NA	TRBV7-9	NA	TRBJ2-5	CAGQRVQETQYF	TGTGCCGGGCAGAGGGTACAAGAGACCCAGTACTTC
NA	TRBV18	NA	TRBJ2-7	CASSLTSSSYEQYF	TGTGCCAGCTCACTGACGTCGAGCTCCTACGAGCAGTACTTC
NA	TRBV11-1	NA	TRBJ1-2	CASSLDGQSYGYTF	TGTGCCAGCAGCTTAGATGGCCAGTCCTATGGCTACACCTTC
NA	TRBV30	NA	TRBJ2-7	CAWSLNRAEQYF	TGTGCCTGGAGCCTTAACAGGGCCGAGCAGTACTTC
NA	TRBV7-3	TRBD1	TRBJ2-3	CASSLTGQALPTDTQYF	TGTGCCAGCAGCTTAACGGGACAGGCTCTCCCCACAGATACGCAGTATTTT
NA	TRBV5-6	NA	TRBJ2-7	CASSLSGTYEQYF	TGTGCCAGCAGCTTGTCCGGTACCTACGAGCAGTACTTC
once	TRBV25-1	TRBD1	TRBJ1-2	CASSESRQGLDGYTF	TGTGCCAGCAGTGAATCCCGACAGGGGTTGGATGGCTACACCTTC
few	TRBV10-3	NA	TRBJ1-6	CAISEAEDSPLHF	TGTGCCATCAGTGAGGCAGAGGATTCACCCCTCCACTTT
NA	TRBV5-1	TRBD2	TRBJ2-3	CASSRIAGGISTDTQYF	TGCGCCAGCAGCCGGATAGCGGGGGGAATCAGTACAGATACGCAGTATTTT
NA	TRBV19	NA	TRBJ2-4	CASCLSPRGYGKNIQYF	TGTGCCAGCTGTCTGTCGCCGCGGGGATACGGCAAAAACATTCAGTACTTC
few	TRBV7-6	NA	TRBJ2-7	CASSLDGGRYEQYF	TGTGCCAGCAGCTTAGATGGGGGCAGGTACGAGCAGTACTTC
NA	TRBV6-1	NA	TRBJ1-1	CASSEGGSKAFF	TGCGCCAGCAGTGAAGGGGGGAGTAAAGCTTTCTTT
NA	TRBV18	NA	TRBJ1-3	CASEEGHRFSGNTIYF	TGTGCCAGCGAGGAGGGACACCGCTTCTCTGGAAACACCATATATTTT
NA	TRBV12-5	TRBD2	TRBJ2-7	CASGRTSYEQYF	TGTGCTAGTGGCCGGACTAGCTACGAGCAGTACTTC
few	TRBV5-4	NA	TRBJ2-7	CASSPIPTREQYF	TGTGCCAGCAGCCCCATTCCCACCCGGGAGCAGTACTTC
NA	TRBV5-1	TRBD1	TRBJ2-5	CASSRDRETQYF	TGCGCCAGCAGCCGGGACAGAGAGACCCAGTACTTC